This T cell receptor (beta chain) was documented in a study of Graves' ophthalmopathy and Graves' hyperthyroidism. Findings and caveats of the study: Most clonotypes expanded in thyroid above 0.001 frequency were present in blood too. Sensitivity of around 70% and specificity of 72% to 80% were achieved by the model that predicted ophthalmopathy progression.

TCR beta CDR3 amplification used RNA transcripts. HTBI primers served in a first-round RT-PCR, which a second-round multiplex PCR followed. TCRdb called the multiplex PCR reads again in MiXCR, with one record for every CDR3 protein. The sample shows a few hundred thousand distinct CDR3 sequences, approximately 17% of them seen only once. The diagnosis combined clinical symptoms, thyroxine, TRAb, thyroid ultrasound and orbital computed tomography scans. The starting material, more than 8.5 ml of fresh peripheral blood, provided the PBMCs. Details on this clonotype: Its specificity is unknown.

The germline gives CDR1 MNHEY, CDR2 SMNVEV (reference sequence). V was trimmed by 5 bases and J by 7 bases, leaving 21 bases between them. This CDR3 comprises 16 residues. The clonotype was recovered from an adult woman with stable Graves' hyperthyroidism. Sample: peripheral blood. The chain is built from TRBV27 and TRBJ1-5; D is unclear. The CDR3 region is CASSLYGGIRGQPQHF. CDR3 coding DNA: TGTGCCAGCAGTCTCTACGGCGGTATCAGAGGACAGCCCCAGCATTTT.